These 10 T cell receptor beta chains share one sample of origin, sequenced in a study of blood T cell repertoires in COVID-19. The protocol was immunoSEQ multiplex PCR, while the TCRdb copy is restricted to in-frame clones and leaves out a portion. The data hold about 43,000 clones, with about 90% observed a single time. The specimen was peripheral blood. Receptor source: a human donor in a cohort sampled during active COVID-19.

Only a few counts were recorded for this clone. The chain carries TRBV28 and TRBJ1-6; TRBD1 is a possible D gene (6 bases). The V and J ends lost 6 bases and 4 bases respectively, with 10 bases between them. Looked up from germline, CDR1 is MDHEN and CDR2 is SYDVKM. This CDR3 has 14 amino acids. The CDR3 spells CASRPGQYNSPLHF. The CDR3 region has the DNA TGTGCCAGCAGACCTGGACAGTATAATTCACCCCTCCACTTT.

This clone was seen only a few times. The DNA of the CDR3 is TGTGCCAGCAGCAGAAGCGGGAACACCGGGGAGCTGTTTTTT. Protein sequence: CASSRSGNTGELFF. J is TRBJ2-2 and V is TRBV7-9; D perhaps matches TRBD2 (5 bases). V gave up 5 bases and J gave up 1 base, with 8 bases separating them. CDR1 and CDR2 (germline): SEHNR, FQNEAQ (reference sequence). The CDR3 extends over 14 amino acids.

Written as DNA, the CDR3 is TGTGCCAGCAGCCGAGGCAATCAAAAGACAGATACGCAGTATTTT. Its protein product is CASSRGNQKTDTQYF. The V and J genes are TRBV7-3 and TRBJ2-3; the D is unclear. With 5 bases removed from V and 3 bases from J, the gap between germline ends came to 15 bases. The CDR3 is 15 residues long. The germline gives CDR1 SGHTA, CDR2 FQGTGA.

The V and J genes are TRBV7-8 and TRBJ2-1; 8 positions match TRBD2. This CDR3 region has 16 residues. CDR1 SGHVS and CDR2 FQNEAQ come from the germline V gene. With 1 base clipped from V and 4 bases from J, the junction kept 6 bases outside the gene matches. The CDR3 region is CASSLGGIAGYNEQFF. The CDR3 DNA is TGTGCCAGCAGCTTAGGGGGGATAGCGGGGTACAATGAGCAGTTCTTC.

The chain is built from TRBV5-4 and TRBJ2-7, with 7 bases fitting TRBD1. Trimming removed 2 bases from V and 3 bases from J; junction bases left unmatched: 8. This CDR3 is 15 amino acids long. CDR1 is SGHNT and CDR2 is YYREEE in the germline V gene (reference sequence). CDR3 region: CASSLTGTELYEQYF. CDR3 in DNA: TGTGCCAGCAGCTTAACCGGGACAGAGCTCTACGAGCAGTACTTC.

J is TRBJ1-5 and V is TRBV10-3; D is possibly TRBD1 (6 bases). The CDR3 runs 14 residues. CDR1 and CDR2 from the germline V gene are ENHRY and SYGVKD. Trimming left V 2 bases short and J 4 bases short, with 9 bases between. Here the CDR3 reads CAISEGQGNQPQHF. The CDR3 DNA sequence: TGTGCCATCAGTGAGGGTCAGGGGAATCAGCCCCAGCATTTT.

This CDR3 reads CASSEAAFWDRGHEQYF. DNA for the CDR3: TGTGCCAGCAGTGAAGCGGCATTCTGGGACAGGGGGCACGAGCAGTACTTC. This chain connects TRBV6-1 to TRBJ2-7, with TRBD1 identical over 12 bases. Looked up from germline, CDR1 is MNHNS and CDR2 is SASEGT. The CDR3 has 17 amino acids. V lost 0 bases to trimming and J lost 5 bases; unmatched junction nucleotides: 8.

This CDR3 is CASSHGSDTQYF. CDR3 DNA: TGTGCCAGCAGCCACGGGAGTGATACGCAGTATTTT. The chain has TRBV7-8 and TRBJ2-3, with TRBD2 as a possible D gene (6 bases). The CDR3 consists of 12 residues. V gave up 5 bases and J gave up 6 bases, with 9 bases separating them. Germline V gives CDR1 SGHVS, CDR2 FQNEAQ.

CDR3 sequence: CASRGRGSNQPQHF. The DNA of the CDR3 is TGTGCCAGTAGGGGCCGGGGGAGCAATCAGCCCCAGCATTTT. The genes are TRBV19 and TRBJ1-5, with TRBD1 as a possible D gene (5 bases). The CDR3 runs to 14 residues. Germline V gene lookup returns CDR1 LNHDA and CDR2 SQIVND (reference sequence). The V gene lost 6 bases and the J gene lost 1 base, with 10 bases spanning the gap.

The V call is TRBV30, the J call TRBJ2-7, with a weak D call TRBD1 (5 bases). Germline loops: CDR1 GTSNPN, CDR2 SVGIG (reference sequence). The CDR3 totals 13 residues. The V and J ends lost 3 bases and 2 bases respectively, with 11 bases between them. This chain's CDR3 is CAWRSRDPYEQYF. In DNA, the CDR3 is TGTGCCTGGAGGTCCAGGGATCCCTACGAGCAGTACTTC. The full variable domain, in which reference TRBV30 and TRBJ2-7 provide the parts outside the CDR3, is SQTIHQWPATLVQPVGSPLSLECTVEGTSNPNLYWYRQAAGRGLQLLFYSVGIGQISSEVPQNLSASRPQDRQFILSSKKLLLSDSGFYLCAWRSRDPYEQYFGPGTRLTVT.